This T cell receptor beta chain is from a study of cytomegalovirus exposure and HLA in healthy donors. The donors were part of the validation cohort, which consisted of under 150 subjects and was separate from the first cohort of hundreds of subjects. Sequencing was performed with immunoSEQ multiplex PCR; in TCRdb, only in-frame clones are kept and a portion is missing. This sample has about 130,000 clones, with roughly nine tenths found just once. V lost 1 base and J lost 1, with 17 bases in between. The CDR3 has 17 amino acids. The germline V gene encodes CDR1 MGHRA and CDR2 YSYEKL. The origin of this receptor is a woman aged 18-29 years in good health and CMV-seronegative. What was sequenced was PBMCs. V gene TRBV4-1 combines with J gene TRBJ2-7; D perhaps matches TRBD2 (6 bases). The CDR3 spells CASSQGRTRGPSYEQYF. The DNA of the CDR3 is TGCGCCAGCAGCCAAGGAAGGACGCGGGGTCCATCCTACGAGCAGTACTTC.